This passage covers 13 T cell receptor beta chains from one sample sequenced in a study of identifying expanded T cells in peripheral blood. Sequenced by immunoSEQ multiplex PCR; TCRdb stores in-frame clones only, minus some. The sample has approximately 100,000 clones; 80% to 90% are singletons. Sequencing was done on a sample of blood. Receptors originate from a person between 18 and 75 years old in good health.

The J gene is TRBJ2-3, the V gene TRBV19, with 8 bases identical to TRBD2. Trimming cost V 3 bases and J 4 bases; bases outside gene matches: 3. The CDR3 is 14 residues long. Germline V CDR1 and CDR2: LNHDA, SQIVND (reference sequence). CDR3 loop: CASSISGNPDTQYF. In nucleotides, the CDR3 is TGTGCCAGTAGTATTAGCGGGAACCCAGATACGCAGTATTTT.

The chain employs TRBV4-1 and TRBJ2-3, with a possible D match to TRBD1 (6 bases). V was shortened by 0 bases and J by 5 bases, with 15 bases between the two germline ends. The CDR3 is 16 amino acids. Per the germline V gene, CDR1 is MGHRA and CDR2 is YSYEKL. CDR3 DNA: TGCGCCAGCAGCCAAGATGTGGGGGCCATAAGAGATACGCAGTATTTT. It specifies CASSQDVGAIRDTQYF.

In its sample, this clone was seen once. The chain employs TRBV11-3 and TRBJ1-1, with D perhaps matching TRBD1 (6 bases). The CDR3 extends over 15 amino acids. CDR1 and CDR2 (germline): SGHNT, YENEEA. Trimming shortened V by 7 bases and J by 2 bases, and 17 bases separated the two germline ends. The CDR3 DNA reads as TGTGCCAGCACTTCTGGGGGGCTCGGAAACACTGAAGCTTTCTTT. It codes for CASTSGGLGNTEAFF.

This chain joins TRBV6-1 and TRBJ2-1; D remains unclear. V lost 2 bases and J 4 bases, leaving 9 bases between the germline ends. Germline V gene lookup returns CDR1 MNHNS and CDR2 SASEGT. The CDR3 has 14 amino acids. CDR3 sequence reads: CASSEFGQYNEQFF. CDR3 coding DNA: TGTGCCAGCAGTGAATTCGGTCAGTACAATGAGCAGTTCTTC.

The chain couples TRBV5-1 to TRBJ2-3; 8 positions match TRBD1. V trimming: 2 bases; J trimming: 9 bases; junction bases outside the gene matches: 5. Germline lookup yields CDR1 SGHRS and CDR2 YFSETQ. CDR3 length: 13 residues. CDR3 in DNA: TGCGCCAGCAGCTTTGAAGACAGGGGAACGCAGTATTTT. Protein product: CASSFEDRGTQYF.

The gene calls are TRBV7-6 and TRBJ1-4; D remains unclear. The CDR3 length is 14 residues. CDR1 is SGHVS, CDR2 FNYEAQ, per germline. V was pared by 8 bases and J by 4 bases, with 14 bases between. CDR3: CASSKGGNNEKLFF. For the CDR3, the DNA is TGTGCCAGCTCGAAGGGTGGGAATAATGAAAAACTGTTTTTT.

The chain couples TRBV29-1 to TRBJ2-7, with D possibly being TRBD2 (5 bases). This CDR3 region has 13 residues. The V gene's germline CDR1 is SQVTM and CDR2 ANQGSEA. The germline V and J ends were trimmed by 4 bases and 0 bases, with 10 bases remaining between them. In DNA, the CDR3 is TGCAGCGTTGTGAGGGCAGCCTCCTACGAGCAGTACTTC. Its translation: CSVVRAASYEQYF.

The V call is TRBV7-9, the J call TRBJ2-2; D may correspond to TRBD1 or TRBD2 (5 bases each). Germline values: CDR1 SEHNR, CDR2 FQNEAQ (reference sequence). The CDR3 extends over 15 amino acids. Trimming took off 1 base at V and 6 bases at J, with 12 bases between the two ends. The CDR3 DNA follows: TGTGCCAGCAGCTTAGGAGGGGCTTGGTCCGGGGAGCTGTTTTTT. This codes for CASSLGGAWSGELFF.

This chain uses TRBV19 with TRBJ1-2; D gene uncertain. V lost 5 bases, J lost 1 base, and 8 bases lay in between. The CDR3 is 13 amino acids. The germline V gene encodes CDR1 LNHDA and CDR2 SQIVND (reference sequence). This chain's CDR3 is CASSLPNNYGYTF. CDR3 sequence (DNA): TGTGCCAGTAGTCTTCCTAATAACTATGGCTACACCTTC.

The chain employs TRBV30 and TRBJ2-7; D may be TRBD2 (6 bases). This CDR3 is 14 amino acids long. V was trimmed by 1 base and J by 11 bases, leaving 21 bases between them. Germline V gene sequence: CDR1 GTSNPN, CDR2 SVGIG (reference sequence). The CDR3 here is CAWSGGGGIGGEYF. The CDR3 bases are TGTGCCTGGAGTGGGGGTGGGGGGATCGGAGGAGAGTACTTC.

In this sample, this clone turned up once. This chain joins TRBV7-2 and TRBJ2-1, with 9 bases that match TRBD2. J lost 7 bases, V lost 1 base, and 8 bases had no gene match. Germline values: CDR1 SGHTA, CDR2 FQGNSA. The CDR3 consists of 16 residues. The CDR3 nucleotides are TGTGCCAGCAGCTTAGTCTTGCGGGGGGGCTATAATGAGCAGTTCTTC. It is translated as CASSLVLRGGYNEQFF. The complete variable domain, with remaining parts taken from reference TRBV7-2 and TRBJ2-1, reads GAGVSQSPSNKVTEKGKDVELRCDPISGHTALYWYRQSLGQGLEFLIYFQGNSAPDKSGLPSDRFSAERTGGSVSTLTIQRTQQEDSAVYLCASSLVLRGGYNEQFFGPGTRLTVL.

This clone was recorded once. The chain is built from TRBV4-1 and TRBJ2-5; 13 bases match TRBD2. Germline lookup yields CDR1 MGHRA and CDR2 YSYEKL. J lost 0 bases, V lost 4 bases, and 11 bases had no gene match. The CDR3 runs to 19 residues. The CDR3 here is CASSLKILAGGNNQETQYF. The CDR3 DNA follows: TGCGCCAGCAGCCTCAAGATACTAGCGGGGGGGAATAACCAAGAGACCCAGTACTTC.

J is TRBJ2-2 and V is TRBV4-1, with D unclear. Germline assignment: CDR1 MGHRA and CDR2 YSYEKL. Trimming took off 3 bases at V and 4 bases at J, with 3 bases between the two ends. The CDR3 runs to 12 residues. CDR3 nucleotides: TGCGCCAGCAGCCAGAGCACCGGGGAGCTGTTTTTT. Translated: CASSQSTGELFF.